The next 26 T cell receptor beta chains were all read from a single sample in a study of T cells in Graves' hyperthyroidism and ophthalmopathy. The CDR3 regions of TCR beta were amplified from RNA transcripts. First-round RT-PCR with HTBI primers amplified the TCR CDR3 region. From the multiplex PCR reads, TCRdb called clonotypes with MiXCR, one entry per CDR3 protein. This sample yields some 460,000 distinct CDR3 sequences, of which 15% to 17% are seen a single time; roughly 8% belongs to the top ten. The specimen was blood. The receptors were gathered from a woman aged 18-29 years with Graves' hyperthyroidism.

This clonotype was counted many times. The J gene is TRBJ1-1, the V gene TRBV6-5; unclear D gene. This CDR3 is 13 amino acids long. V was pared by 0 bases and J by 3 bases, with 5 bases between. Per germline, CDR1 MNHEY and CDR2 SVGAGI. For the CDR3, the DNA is TGTGCCAGCAGTTACTCGCTCCACACTGAAGCTTTCTTT. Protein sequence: CASSYSLHTEAFF.

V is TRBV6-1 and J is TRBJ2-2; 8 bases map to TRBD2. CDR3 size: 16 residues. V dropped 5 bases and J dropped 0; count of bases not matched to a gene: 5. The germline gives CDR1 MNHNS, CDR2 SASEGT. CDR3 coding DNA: TGTGCCAGCAGTCACTTAGCGGGGTCGAACACCGGGGAGCTGTTTTTT. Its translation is CASSHLAGSNTGELFF.

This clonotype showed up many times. CDR3 sequence: CASSYSPSTGPNYGYTF. The CDR3 DNA follows: TGTGCCAGCAGTTACTCCCCCTCGACAGGGCCAAACTATGGCTACACCTTC. This sequence joins TRBV6-5 and TRBJ1-2; TRBD1 matches 7 bases. This CDR3 has 17 residues. The V segment lost 0 bases and the J segment 2 bases; nucleotides outside the gene matches: 9. Germline CDR1 reads MNHEY; CDR2 reads SVGAGI.

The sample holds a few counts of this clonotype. CDR3 in amino acids: CANTLGEGGSGYTF. CDR3 nucleotide sequence: TGTGCCAACACCCTGGGGGAAGGGGGAAGTGGCTACACCTTC. The chain has TRBV12-3 or TRBV12-4 and TRBJ1-2, with D possibly matching TRBD1 (6 bases). This CDR3 is 14 amino acids long. Trimming took 10 bases from V and 7 from J, leaving 22 bases between them.

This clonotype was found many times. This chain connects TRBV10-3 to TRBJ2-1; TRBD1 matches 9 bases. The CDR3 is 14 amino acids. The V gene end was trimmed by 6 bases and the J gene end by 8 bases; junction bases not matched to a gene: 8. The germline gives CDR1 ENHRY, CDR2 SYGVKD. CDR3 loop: CAISGGTGIDEQFF. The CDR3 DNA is TGTGCCATCAGCGGGGGGACAGGGATCGATGAGCAGTTCTTC.

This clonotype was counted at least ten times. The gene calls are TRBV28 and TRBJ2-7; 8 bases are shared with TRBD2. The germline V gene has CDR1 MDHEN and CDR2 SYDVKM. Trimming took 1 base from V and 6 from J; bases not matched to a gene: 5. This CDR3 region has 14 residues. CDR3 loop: CASSLLGGGREQYF. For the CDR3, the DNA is TGTGCCAGCAGTTTATTGGGCGGGGGGCGCGAGCAGTACTTC.

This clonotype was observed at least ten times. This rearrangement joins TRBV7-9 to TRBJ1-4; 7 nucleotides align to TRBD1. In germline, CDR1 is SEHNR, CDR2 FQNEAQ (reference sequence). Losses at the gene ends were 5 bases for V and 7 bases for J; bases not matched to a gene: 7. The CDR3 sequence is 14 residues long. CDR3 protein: CASSADRAAEKLFF. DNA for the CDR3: TGTGCCAGCAGCGCCGACAGGGCGGCTGAAAAACTGTTTTTT.

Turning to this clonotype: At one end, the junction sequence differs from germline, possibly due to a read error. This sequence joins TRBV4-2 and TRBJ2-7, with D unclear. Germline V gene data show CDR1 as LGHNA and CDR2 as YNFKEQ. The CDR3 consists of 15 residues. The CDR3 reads CASSRDAESSYEQYF. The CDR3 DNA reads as TGTGCCAGCAGCCGAGATGCGGAAAGCTCCTATGAGCAGTACTTC.

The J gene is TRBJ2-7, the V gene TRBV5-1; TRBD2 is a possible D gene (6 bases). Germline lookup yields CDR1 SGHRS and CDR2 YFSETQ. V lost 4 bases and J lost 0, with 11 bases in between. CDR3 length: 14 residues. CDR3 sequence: CASSLNGGSYEQYF. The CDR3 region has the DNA TGCGCCAGCAGCCTGAACGGGGGCTCCTACGAGCAGTACTTC.

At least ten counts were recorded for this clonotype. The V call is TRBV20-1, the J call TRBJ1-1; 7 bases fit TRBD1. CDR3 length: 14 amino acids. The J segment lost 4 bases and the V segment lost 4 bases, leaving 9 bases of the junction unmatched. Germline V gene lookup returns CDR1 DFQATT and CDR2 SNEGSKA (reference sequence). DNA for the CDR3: TGCAGTGCTACCCGACAGGGAAGCATCACTGAAGCTTTCTTT. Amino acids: CSATRQGSITEAFF.

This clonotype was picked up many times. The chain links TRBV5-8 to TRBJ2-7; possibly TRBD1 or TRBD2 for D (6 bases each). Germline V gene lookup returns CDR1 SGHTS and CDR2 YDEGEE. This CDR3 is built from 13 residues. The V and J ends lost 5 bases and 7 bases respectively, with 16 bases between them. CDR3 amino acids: CASRSAGGGEQYF. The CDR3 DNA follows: TGTGCCAGCAGATCCGCCGGAGGGGGGGAGCAGTACTTC. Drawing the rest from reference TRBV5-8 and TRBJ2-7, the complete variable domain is EAGVTQSPTHLIKTRGQQATLRCSPISGHTSVYWYQQALGLGLQFLLWYDEGEERNRGNFPPRFSGRQFPNYSSELNVNALELEDSALYLCASRSAGGGEQYFGPGTRLTVT.

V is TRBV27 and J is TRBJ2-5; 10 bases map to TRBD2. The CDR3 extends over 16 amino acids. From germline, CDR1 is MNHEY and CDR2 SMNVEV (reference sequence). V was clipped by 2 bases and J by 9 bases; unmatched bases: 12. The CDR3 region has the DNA TGTGCCAGCAGTTTAGGGAGTCCTAGCGGGGGTTGGGCCCAGTACTTC. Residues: CASSLGSPSGGWAQYF.

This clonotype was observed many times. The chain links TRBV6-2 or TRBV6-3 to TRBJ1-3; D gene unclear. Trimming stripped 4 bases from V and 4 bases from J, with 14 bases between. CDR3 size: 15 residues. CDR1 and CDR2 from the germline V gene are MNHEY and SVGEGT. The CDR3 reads CASSSLAADGNTIYF. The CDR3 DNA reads TGTGCCAGCAGTTCGCTTGCGGCGGACGGAAACACCATATATTTT.

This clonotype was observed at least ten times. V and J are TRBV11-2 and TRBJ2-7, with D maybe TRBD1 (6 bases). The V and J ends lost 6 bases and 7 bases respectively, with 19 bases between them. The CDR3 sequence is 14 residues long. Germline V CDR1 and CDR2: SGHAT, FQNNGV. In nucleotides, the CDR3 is TGTGCCAGCAGTCCTCTTGCAGCCAGGGGAGAGCAGTACTTC. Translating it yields CASSPLAARGEQYF.

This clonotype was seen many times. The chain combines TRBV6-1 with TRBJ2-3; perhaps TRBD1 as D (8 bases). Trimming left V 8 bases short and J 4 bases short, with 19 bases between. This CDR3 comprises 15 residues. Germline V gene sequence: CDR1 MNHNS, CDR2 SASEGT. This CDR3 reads CASFHDRGGPDTQYF. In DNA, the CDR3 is TGTGCCAGCTTCCACGACAGGGGAGGGCCAGATACGCAGTATTTT.

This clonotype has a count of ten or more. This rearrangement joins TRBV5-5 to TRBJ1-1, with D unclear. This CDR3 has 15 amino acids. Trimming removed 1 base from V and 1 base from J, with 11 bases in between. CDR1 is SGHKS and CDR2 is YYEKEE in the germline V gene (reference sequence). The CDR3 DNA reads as TGTGCCAGCAGCTTGATACGGACTAAGAACACTGAAGCTTTCTTT. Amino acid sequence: CASSLIRTKNTEAFF. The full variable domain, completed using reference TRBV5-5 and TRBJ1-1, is DAGVTQSPTHLIKTRGQQVTLRCSPISGHKSVSWYQQVLGQGPQFIFQYYEKEERGRGNFPDRFSARQFPNYSSELNVNALLLGDSALYLCASSLIRTKNTEAFFGQGTRLTVV.

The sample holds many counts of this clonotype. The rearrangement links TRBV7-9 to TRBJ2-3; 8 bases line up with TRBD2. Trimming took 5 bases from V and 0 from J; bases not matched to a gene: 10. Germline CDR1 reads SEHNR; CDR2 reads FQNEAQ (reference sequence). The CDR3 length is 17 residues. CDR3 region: CASSPLGGGPSTDTQYF. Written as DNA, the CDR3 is TGTGCCAGCAGCCCACTGGGCGGGGGGCCTAGCACAGATACGCAGTATTTT.

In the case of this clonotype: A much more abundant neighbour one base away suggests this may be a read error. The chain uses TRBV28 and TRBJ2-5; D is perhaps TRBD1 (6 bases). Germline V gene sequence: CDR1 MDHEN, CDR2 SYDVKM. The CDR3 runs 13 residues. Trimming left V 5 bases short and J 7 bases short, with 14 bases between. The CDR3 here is CASSRDNIGTQYF. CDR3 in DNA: TGTGCCAGCAGTCGGGACAATATAGGGACCCAGTACTTC.

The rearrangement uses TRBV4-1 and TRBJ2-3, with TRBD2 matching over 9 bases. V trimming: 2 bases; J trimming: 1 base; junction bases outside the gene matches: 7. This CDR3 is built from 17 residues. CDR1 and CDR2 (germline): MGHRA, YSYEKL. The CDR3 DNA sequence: TGCGCCAGCAGCCAACCGCGGCGGGGGGGGGGCACAGATACGCAGTATTTT. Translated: CASSQPRRGGGTDTQYF.

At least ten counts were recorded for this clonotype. In nucleotides, the CDR3 is TGCAGCGTTGAAGAACTAGCGGGAGTTCACGAGCAGTACTTC. It yields the protein CSVEELAGVHEQYF. V usage is TRBV29-1 and J usage is TRBJ2-7; 11 bases match TRBD2. Germline V gene lookup returns CDR1 SQVTM and CDR2 ANQGSEA. Unmatched junction bases numbered 3, after V lost 0 bases and J lost 5 bases. This CDR3 is built from 14 residues.

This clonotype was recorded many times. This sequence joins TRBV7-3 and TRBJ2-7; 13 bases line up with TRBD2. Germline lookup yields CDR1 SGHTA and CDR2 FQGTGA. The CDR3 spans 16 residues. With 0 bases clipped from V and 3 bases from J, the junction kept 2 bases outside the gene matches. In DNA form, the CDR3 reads TGTGCCAGCAGCTTAACCAGGACTAGCGGGAGCTACGAGCAGTACTTC. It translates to CASSLTRTSGSYEQYF.

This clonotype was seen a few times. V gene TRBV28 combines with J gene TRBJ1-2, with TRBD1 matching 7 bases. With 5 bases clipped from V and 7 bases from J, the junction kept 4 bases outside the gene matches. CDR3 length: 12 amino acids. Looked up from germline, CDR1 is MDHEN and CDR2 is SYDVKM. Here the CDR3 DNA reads TGTGCCAGCAGTCGACAGGGCTGTGGCTACACCTTC. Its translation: CASSRQGCGYTF.

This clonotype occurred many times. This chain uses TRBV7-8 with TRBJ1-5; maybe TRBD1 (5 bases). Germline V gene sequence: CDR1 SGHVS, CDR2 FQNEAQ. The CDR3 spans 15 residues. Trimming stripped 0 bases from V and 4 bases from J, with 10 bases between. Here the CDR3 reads CASSLALGGNQPQHF. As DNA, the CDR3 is TGTGCCAGCAGCTTAGCGCTCGGGGGAAATCAGCCCCAGCATTTT.

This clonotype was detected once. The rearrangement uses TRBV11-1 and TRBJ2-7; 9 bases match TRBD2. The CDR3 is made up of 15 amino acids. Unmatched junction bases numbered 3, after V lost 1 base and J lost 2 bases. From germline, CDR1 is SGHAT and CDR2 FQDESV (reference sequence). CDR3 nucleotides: TGTGCCAGCAGCTTAGATAGCGGGGGTACCTACGAGCAGTACTTC. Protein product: CASSLDSGGTYEQYF.

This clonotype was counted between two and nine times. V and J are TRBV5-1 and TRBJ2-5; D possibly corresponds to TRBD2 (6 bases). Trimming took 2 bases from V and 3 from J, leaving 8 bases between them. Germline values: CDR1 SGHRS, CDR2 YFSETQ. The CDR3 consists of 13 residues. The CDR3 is CASSFPGEETQYF. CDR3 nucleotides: TGCGCCAGCAGCTTCCCGGGAGAAGAGACCCAGTACTTC. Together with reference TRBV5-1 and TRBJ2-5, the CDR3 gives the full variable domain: KAGVTQTPRYLIKTRGQQVTLSCSPISGHRSVSWYQQTPGQGLQFLFEYFSETQRNKGNFPGRFSGRQFSNSRSEMNVSTLELGDSALYLCASSFPGEETQYFGPGTRLLVL.

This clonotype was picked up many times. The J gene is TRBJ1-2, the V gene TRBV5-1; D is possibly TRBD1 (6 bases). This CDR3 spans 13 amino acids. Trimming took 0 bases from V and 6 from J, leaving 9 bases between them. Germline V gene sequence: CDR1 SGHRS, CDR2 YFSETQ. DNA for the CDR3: TGCGCCAGCAGCTTGGGTTCAGGGGATGGCTACACCTTC. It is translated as CASSLGSGDGYTF.